These 26 T cell receptor beta chains originate from one sample sequenced in a study of T cell repertoires in cytomegalovirus infection. Via MiXCR, TCRdb re-called the reads, giving one row per CDR3 protein. The sample holds 110,000 to 150,000 distinct CDR3 sequences, around 30% seen once. No antigen has been identified for these receptors. This specimen consisted of CD8+ T cells from cultured PBMCs, obtained from culture after CMV antigen stimulation. Receptors were obtained from a human donor in good health (CMV status not recorded). Some clones in this sample may be carry-over from other donors' samples.

This clonotype showed up just a few times. This chain joins TRBV12-3 or TRBV12-4 and TRBJ2-3; 9 positions agree with TRBD2. V trimming: 5 bases; J trimming: 6 bases; junction bases outside the gene matches: 12. The CDR3 is made up of 16 amino acids. The CDR3 nucleotides read TGTGCCAGCAGTCGCGGGGGGGCCATTGTTTCGGATACGCAGTATTTT. Encoded protein: CASSRGGAIVSDTQYF.

This clonotype was detected a few times. V gene TRBV6-1 combines with J gene TRBJ2-1, with D unclear. Trimming stripped 3 bases from V and 4 bases from J, with 13 bases between. CDR3 size: 15 residues. Germline V gene sequence: CDR1 MNHNS, CDR2 SASEGT. The CDR3 is CASSETVLVYNEQFF. CDR3 DNA sequence: TGTGCCAGCAGTGAGACGGTGTTAGTTTACAATGAGCAGTTCTTC.

This clonotype was seen a few times. CDR3 loop: CSARFSGQGEKLFF. In nucleotides, the CDR3 is TGCAGTGCTAGATTTTCGGGACAGGGGGAAAAACTGTTTTTT. V is TRBV20-1 and J is TRBJ1-4; 10 bases are shared with TRBD1. This CDR3 is built from 14 residues. Per the germline V gene, CDR1 is DFQATT and CDR2 is SNEGSKA (reference sequence). Trimming took 2 bases from V and 8 from J; bases not matched to a gene: 5.

Many counts were recorded for this clonotype. The chain joins TRBV7-8 to TRBJ2-5, with 10 bases lining up with TRBD2. The CDR3 runs to 16 residues. Germline values: CDR1 SGHVS, CDR2 FQNEAQ. J gave up 2 bases and V 5 bases, and 8 bases lay outside the gene matches. The CDR3 nucleotides are TGTGCCAGCAGCCTTAGCGGGGGGTACCAACAAGAGACCCAGTACTTC. It is translated as CASSLSGGYQQETQYF.

The V gene is TRBV4-1, the J gene TRBJ1-1; D is undetermined. Trimming took 3 bases from V and 0 from J, leaving 8 bases between them. This CDR3 has 14 amino acids. Germline loops: CDR1 MGHRA, CDR2 YSYEKL. The CDR3 DNA follows: TGCGCCAGCAGCCAGAGGGTGATGAACACTGAAGCTTTCTTT. It specifies CASSQRVMNTEAFF.

The chain recombines TRBV5-6 with TRBJ1-1; D possibly corresponds to TRBD1 (5 bases). The germline CDR1 and CDR2 sequences are SGHDT and YYEEEE. The V end lost 2 bases, the J end lost 6 bases, and 11 bases lay between the germline ends. The CDR3 totals 13 residues. CDR3 protein: CASSFVGTAEAFF. DNA for the CDR3: TGTGCCAGCAGCTTCGTGGGGACGGCTGAAGCTTTCTTT. The whole variable domain, remainder taken from reference TRBV5-6 and TRBJ1-1, is DAGVTQSPTHLIKTRGQQVTLRCSPKSGHDTVSWYQQALGQGPQFIFQYYEEEERQRGNFPDRFSGHQFPNYSSELNVNALLLGDSALYLCASSFVGTAEAFFGQGTRLTVV.

The V and J genes are TRBV10-2 and TRBJ2-1; 12 bases map to TRBD2. V shed 3 bases and J 6 bases; nucleotides not matched to a gene: 12. Germline V gene lookup returns CDR1 WSHSY and CDR2 SAAADI. The CDR3 has 18 residues. In DNA, the CDR3 is TGCGCCAGCAGTGATTTCCTAGCGGGGGGGAACCTCCCCAATGAGCAGTTCTTC. Amino acids: CASSDFLAGGNLPNEQFF.

J is TRBJ2-7 and V is TRBV19; 7 bases are shared with TRBD2. Trimming took 5 bases from V and 5 from J; bases not matched to a gene: 9. Germline V CDR1 and CDR2: LNHDA, SQIVND (reference sequence). The CDR3 length is 14 residues. The CDR3 reads CASSPWTSFHEQYF. For the CDR3, the DNA is TGTGCCAGTAGTCCGTGGACTAGTTTCCACGAGCAGTACTTC.

The genes are TRBV4-1 and TRBJ2-7; 10 bases match TRBD1. V lost 0 bases to trimming and J lost 7 bases; unmatched junction nucleotides: 9. Germline V gives CDR1 MGHRA, CDR2 YSYEKL. The CDR3 contains 16 residues. CDR3 DNA sequence: TGCGCCAGCAGCCAAGAGATGACAGGGGGCTCGGGGGAGCAGTACTTC. This translates into CASSQEMTGGSGEQYF.

The V call is TRBV12-3 or TRBV12-4, the J call TRBJ2-2; D ambiguous. Trimming shortened V by 7 bases and J by 0 bases, and 3 bases separated the two germline ends. The length of the CDR3 is 12 residues. CDR3 sequence (DNA): TGTGCCAGCATTCCGAACACCGGGGAGCTGTTTTTT. Amino acid sequence: CASIPNTGELFF.

J is TRBJ2-2 and V is TRBV4-1, with D unclear. The CDR3 spans 12 residues. The germline gives CDR1 MGHRA, CDR2 YSYEKL. V lost 3 bases, J lost 6 bases, and 5 bases lay in between. In nucleotides, the CDR3 is TGCGCCAGCAGCCAGCATTCCGGGGAGCTGTTTTTT. Amino acid sequence: CASSQHSGELFF.

The chain joins TRBV2 to TRBJ2-3; the match to TRBD2 covers 9 bases. The J segment lost 1 base and the V segment lost 8 bases, leaving 4 bases of the junction unmatched. Germline assignment: CDR1 SNHLY and CDR2 FYNNEI. The CDR3 length is 14 residues. The CDR3 reads CASDVAGGTDTQYF. In DNA, the CDR3 is TGTGCCAGCGACGTAGCGGGGGGCACAGATACGCAGTATTTT.

The CDR3 coding sequence is TGCGCCAGCAGCTTGGCCGAGGGGACTGGCTACACCTTC. Translating gives CASSLAEGTGYTF. The chain recombines TRBV5-1 with TRBJ1-2, with D perhaps matching TRBD1 (5 bases). The CDR3 has 13 amino acids. Germline-derived CDR1 and CDR2 are SGHRS and YFSETQ. V gave up 0 bases and J gave up 7 bases, with 10 bases separating them.

At least ten counts were recorded for this clonotype. CDR3 sequence reads: CASSTSGGPSYEQYF. CDR3 nucleotide sequence: TGTGCCAGCAGCACGAGCGGGGGGCCCTCCTACGAGCAGTACTTC. The chain couples TRBV12-3 or TRBV12-4 to TRBJ2-7, with 9 bases fitting TRBD2. Trimming removed 6 bases from V and 0 bases from J; junction bases left unmatched: 6. This CDR3 contains 15 residues.

This clonotype was seen more than once but under ten times. The V call is TRBV7-8, the J call TRBJ2-3, with TRBD1 as a possible D gene (6 bases). This CDR3 spans 15 amino acids. V lost 5 bases and J 7 bases, leaving 19 bases between the germline ends. Germline CDR1 reads SGHVS; CDR2 reads FQNEAQ. In nucleotides, the CDR3 is TGTGCCAGCAGCCACCCGGGACAAGACCTATATACGCAGTATTTT. The encoded protein is CASSHPGQDLYTQYF. Full variable domain (rest looked up from reference TRBV7-8 and TRBJ2-3): GAGVSQSPRYKVAKRGQDVALRCDPISGHVSLFWYQQALGQGPEFLTYFQNEAQLDKSGLPSDRFFAERPEGSVSTLKIQRTQQEDSAVYLCASSHPGQDLYTQYFGPGTRLTVL.

This clonotype has ten or more counts. V usage is TRBV6-5 and J usage is TRBJ1-4; tentative D call: TRBD1 (6 bases). The CDR3 totals 13 residues. V dropped 5 bases and J dropped 8 bases, with 12 bases sitting between them. Germline V gives CDR1 MNHEY, CDR2 SVGAGI. The CDR3 reads CASSATGGEKLFF. In DNA, the CDR3 is TGTGCCAGCAGTGCGACAGGAGGGGAAAAACTGTTTTTT.

The chain carries TRBV7-6 and TRBJ2-3; 16 bases match TRBD2. Germline trimming cut 7 bases from V and 0 bases from J; bases unmatched to any gene: 16. The CDR3 has 21 amino acids. Germline V gene data show CDR1 as SGHVS and CDR2 as FNYEAQ. CDR3 nucleotides: TGTGCCAGCAACACAATTCCGGGACTAGCGGGGGGGAACCCTAGCACAGATACGCAGTATTTT. Its protein product is CASNTIPGLAGGNPSTDTQYF.

V and J are TRBV7-8 and TRBJ2-2; D remains unclear. Trimming took off 1 base at V and 4 bases at J, with 10 bases between the two ends. The CDR3 is made up of 15 amino acids. Germline CDR1 SGHVS, CDR2 FQNEAQ. The CDR3 loop is CASSLDSTGTGELFF. CDR3 nucleotide sequence: TGTGCCAGCAGCTTAGACAGTACGGGCACCGGGGAGCTGTTTTTT. The full variable domain, completed using reference TRBV7-8 and TRBJ2-2, is GAGVSQSPRYKVAKRGQDVALRCDPISGHVSLFWYQQALGQGPEFLTYFQNEAQLDKSGLPSDRFFAERPEGSVSTLKIQRTQQEDSAVYLCASSLDSTGTGELFFGEGSRLTVL.

The sample holds a few counts of this clonotype. The chain recombines TRBV7-9 with TRBJ2-5, with D hard to call. With 1 base removed from V and 9 bases from J, the gap between germline ends came to 6 bases. This CDR3 spans 11 amino acids. Per the germline V gene, CDR1 is SEHNR and CDR2 is FQNEAQ (reference sequence). The CDR3 protein is CASSLGGPQYF. The CDR3 region has the DNA TGTGCCAGCAGCTTAGGTGGGCCCCAGTACTTC.

Here the CDR3 DNA reads TGTGCCAGCAGCGTGGTCGGAGGGACAGGCACGTACTTC. The encoded protein is CASSVVGGTGTYF. The chain has TRBV7-9 and TRBJ2-5, with 8 bases matching TRBD1. Germline assignment: CDR1 SEHNR and CDR2 FQNEAQ (reference sequence). The V gene end was trimmed by 5 bases and the J gene end by 13 bases; junction bases not matched to a gene: 12. The CDR3 contains 13 residues.

In this sample, this clonotype turned up a few times. The chain joins TRBV27 to TRBJ2-2; the D gene is possibly TRBD1 (8 bases). CDR1 and CDR2 (germline): MNHEY, SMNVEV (reference sequence). The CDR3 has 16 amino acids. V was clipped by 1 base and J by 6 bases, with 15 bases between them. The CDR3 here is CASSLFTGGGPGELFF. As DNA, the CDR3 is TGTGCCAGCAGTTTATTCACAGGGGGGGGACCCGGGGAGCTGTTTTTT.

The chain links TRBV7-2 to TRBJ2-7; no reliable D call. Looked up from germline, CDR1 is SGHTA and CDR2 is FQGNSA. Trimming pared 3 bases from V and 6 bases from J, leaving 12 bases between. The CDR3 is 13 residues long. The CDR3 loop is CASSLRRMGEQYF. Written as DNA, the CDR3 is TGTGCCAGCAGCTTGAGGAGAATGGGCGAGCAGTACTTC.

This clonotype was observed a handful of times. The CDR3 is CASSRSAARSYEQYF. CDR3 sequence (DNA): TGTGCCAGCAGCCGATCAGCGGCCCGCTCCTACGAGCAGTACTTC. The chain has TRBV7-9 and TRBJ2-7, with a possible D match to TRBD2 (5 bases). This CDR3 is 15 amino acids long. V lost 5 bases and J lost 0, with 14 bases in between. CDR1 is SEHNR, CDR2 FQNEAQ, per germline (reference sequence).

The chain uses TRBV7-6 and TRBJ2-2; D is undetermined. The CDR3 runs to 14 residues. The V end was cut by 5 bases, the J end by 0 bases, with 7 bases between. The germline V gene has CDR1 SGHVS and CDR2 FNYEAQ. CDR3 nucleotide sequence: TGTGCCAGCAGCGAAATATCGAACACCGGGGAGCTGTTTTTT. This translates into CASSEISNTGELFF.

This clonotype was seen at least ten times. This rearrangement joins TRBV20-1 to TRBJ2-7; 14 nucleotides agree with TRBD2. The CDR3 contains 17 residues. V lost 0 bases, J lost 6 bases, and 10 bases stayed unmatched. CDR1 and CDR2 from the germline V gene are DFQATT and SNEGSKA (reference sequence). The CDR3 loop is CSARDRETSGGALEQYF. CDR3 sequence (DNA): TGCAGTGCTAGAGATCGGGAGACTAGCGGGGGGGCCCTCGAGCAGTACTTC.

The V gene is TRBV10-3, the J gene TRBJ2-1; D remains ambiguous. This CDR3 comprises 12 residues. Germline V CDR1 and CDR2: ENHRY, SYGVKD. The V end lost 4 bases, the J end lost 8 bases, and 9 bases lay between the germline ends. The CDR3 nucleotides are TGTGCCATCAGTGCGGAGCTCCATGAGCAGTTCTTC. Encoded protein: CAISAELHEQFF.